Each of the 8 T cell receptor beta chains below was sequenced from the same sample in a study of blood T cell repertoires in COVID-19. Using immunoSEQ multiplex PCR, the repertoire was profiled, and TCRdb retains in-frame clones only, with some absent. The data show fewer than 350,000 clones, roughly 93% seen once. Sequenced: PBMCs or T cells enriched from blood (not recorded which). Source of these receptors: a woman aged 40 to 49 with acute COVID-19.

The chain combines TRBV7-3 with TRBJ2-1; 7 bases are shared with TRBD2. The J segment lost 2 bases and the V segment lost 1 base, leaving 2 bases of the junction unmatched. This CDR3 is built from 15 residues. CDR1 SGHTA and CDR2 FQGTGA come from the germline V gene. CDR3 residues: CASSLSGSPYNEQFF. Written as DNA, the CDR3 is TGTGCCAGCAGCTTAAGCGGGAGCCCCTACAATGAGCAGTTCTTC.

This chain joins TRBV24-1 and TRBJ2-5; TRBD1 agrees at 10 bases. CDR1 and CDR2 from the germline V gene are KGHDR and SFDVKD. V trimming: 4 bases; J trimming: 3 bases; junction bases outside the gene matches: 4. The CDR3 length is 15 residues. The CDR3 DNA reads TGTGCCACCAGTGAACCGGGACAGGGGAAAGAGACCCAGTACTTC. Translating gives CATSEPGQGKETQYF.

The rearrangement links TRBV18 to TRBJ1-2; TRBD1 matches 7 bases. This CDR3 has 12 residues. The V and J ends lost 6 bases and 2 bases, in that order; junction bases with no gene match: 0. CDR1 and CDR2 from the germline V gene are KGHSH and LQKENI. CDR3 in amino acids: CASSTGNYGYTF. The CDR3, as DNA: TGTGCCAGCTCGACAGGGAACTATGGCTACACCTTC.

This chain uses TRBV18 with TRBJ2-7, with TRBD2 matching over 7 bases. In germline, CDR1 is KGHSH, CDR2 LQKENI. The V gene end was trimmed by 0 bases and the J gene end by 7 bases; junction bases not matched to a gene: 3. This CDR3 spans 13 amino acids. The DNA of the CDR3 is TGTGCCAGCTCACCACCGGGGGGGAGGGAGCAGTACTTC. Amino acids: CASSPPGGREQYF.

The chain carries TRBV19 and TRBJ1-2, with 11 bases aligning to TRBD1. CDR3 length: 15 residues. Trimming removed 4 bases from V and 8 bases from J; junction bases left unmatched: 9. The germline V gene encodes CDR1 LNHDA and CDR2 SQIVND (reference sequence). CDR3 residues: CASSNPGTGGYGYTF. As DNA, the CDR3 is TGTGCCAGTAGTAACCCCGGGACAGGGGGTTACGGCTACACCTTC.

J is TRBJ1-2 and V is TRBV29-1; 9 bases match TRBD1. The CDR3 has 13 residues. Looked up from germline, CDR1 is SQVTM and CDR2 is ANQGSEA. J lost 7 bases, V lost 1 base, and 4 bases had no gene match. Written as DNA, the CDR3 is TGCAGCGTTGAAGCGGGACAGGGTCGTGGCTACACCTTC. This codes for CSVEAGQGRGYTF.

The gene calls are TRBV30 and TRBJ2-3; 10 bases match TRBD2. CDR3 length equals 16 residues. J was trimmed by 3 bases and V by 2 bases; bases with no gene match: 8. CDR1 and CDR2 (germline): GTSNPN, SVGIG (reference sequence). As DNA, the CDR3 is TGTGCCTGGAGTCCCACCCGACTAGCGGGTACAGATACGCAGTATTTT. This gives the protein CAWSPTRLAGTDTQYF.

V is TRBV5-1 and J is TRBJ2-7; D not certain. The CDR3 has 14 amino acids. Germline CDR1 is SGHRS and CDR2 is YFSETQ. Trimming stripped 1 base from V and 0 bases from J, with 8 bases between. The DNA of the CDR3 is TGCGCCAGCAGCTTGTACGGGTTCTCCTACGAGCAGTACTTC. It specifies CASSLYGFSYEQYF. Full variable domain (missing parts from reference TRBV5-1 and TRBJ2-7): KAGVTQTPRYLIKTRGQQVTLSCSPISGHRSVSWYQQTPGQGLQFLFEYFSETQRNKGNFPGRFSGRQFSNSRSEMNVSTLELGDSALYLCASSLYGFSYEQYFGPGTRLTVT.